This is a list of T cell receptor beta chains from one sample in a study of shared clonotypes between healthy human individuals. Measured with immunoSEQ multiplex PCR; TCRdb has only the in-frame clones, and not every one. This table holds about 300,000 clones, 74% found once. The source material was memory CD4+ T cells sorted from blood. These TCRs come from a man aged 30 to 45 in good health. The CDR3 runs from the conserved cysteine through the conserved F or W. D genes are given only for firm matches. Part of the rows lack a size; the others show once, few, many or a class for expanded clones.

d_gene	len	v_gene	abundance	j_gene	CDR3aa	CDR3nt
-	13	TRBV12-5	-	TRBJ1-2	CASAQGLDYGYTF	TGTGCTAGTGCCCAGGGGTTGGACTATGGCTACACCTTC
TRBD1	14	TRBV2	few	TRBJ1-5	CASSERTGEQPQHF	TGTGCCAGCAGTGAACGGACAGGGGAACAGCCCCAGCATTTT
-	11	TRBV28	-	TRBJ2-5	CASGVRETQYF	TGTGCCAGCGGAGTACGGGAGACCCAGTACTTC
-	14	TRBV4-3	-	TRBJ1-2	CASSHTPNAYGYTF	TGCGCCAGCAGTCATACCCCAAACGCTTATGGCTACACCTTC
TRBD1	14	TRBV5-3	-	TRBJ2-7	CARSLTGGQYEQYF	TGTGCCAGAAGCTTGACAGGGGGCCAGTACGAGCAGTACTTC
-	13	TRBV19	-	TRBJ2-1	CASSPFTYNEQFF	TGTGCCAGTAGTCCCTTCACCTACAATGAGCAGTTCTTC
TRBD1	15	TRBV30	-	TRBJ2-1	CAWSVGQPAYNEQFF	TGTGCCTGGAGTGTGGGACAGCCAGCCTACAATGAGCAGTTCTTC
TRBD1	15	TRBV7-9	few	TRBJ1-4	CASSLGQGSHEKLFF	TGTGCCAGCAGCTTAGGACAGGGCTCTCATGAAAAACTGTTTTTT
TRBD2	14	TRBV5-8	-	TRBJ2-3	CASSPSGMADTQYF	TGTGCCAGCAGCCCTAGCGGGATGGCAGATACGCAGTATTTT
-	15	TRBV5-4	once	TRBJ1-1	CASSLGSDRDTEAFF	TGTGCCAGCAGCTTGGGCTCAGATAGGGACACTGAAGCTTTCTTT
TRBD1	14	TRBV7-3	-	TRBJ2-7	CASSPQGAGNEQYF	TGTGCCAGCAGCCCTCAGGGGGCAGGGAACGAGCAGTACTTC
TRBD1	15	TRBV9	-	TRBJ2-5	CASTRQGAVQETQYF	TGTGCCAGCACCAGACAGGGGGCGGTGCAAGAGACCCAGTACTTC
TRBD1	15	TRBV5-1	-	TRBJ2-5	CASGQGQGVLGTQYF	TGCGCCAGCGGGCAGGGACAGGGGGTTTTAGGGACCCAGTACTTC
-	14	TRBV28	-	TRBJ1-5	CASSSNTRNQPQHF	TGTGCCAGCAGTTCGAACACACGCAATCAGCCCCAGCATTTT
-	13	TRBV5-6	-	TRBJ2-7	CASSLARAYEQYF	TGTGCCAGCAGCTTGGCCAGGGCTTACGAGCAGTACTTC
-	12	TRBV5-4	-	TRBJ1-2	CASSLFSYGYTF	TGTGCCAGCAGCTTGTTCTCATATGGCTACACCTTC
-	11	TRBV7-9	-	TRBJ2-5	CAARRGETQYF	TGTGCCGCGAGACGGGGGGAGACCCAGTACTTC
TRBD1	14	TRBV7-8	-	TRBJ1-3	CASSPVTGGNTIYF	TGTGCCAGCAGCCCCGTGACAGGGGGAAACACCATATATTTT
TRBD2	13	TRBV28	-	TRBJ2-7	CASRPPGTSGRAF	TGTGCCAGCAGACCGCCGGGGACTAGCGGGAGGGCCTTC
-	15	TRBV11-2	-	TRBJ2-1	CASSPPRTAYNEQFF	TGTGCCAGCAGCCCCCCTAGGACAGCCTACAATGAGCAGTTCTTC
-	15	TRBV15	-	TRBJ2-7	CATSRDLLGTYEQYF	TGTGCCACCAGCAGAGATCTGTTGGGGACCTACGAGCAGTACTTC
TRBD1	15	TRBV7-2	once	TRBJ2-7	CASSSTRDSSYEQYF	TGTGCCAGCAGCTCGACCCGGGACAGCAGCTACGAGCAGTACTTC
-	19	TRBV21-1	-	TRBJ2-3	CASSKDVLRGASNTDTQYF	TGTGCCAGCAGCAAAGATGTCCTTAGGGGGGCTTCTAACACAGATACGCAGTATTTT
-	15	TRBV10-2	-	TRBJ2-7	CATLEQGSRTSEQYF	TGCGCCACCCTAGAACAGGGGTCGAGGACTAGCGAGCAGTACTTC
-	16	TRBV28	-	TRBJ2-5	CASSGYATSRGETQYF	TGTGCCAGCAGTGGCTATGCGACCTCTAGGGGGGAGACCCAGTACTTC